This entry is about one TCR beta chain. These data belong to a study of cytomegalovirus exposure and HLA in healthy donors. PCR amplification relied on 60 Vbeta primers (plus 13 Jbeta primers). Assay: immunoSEQ multiplex PCR; the TCRdb copy retains only in-frame clones and omits some. The table lists 150,000 to 200,000 clones, roughly 80% of them singletons. Source material: PBMCs. This sequence was found in a woman between 25 and 40 years old in good health and CMV-seropositive.

CDR3 sequence (DNA): TGTGCCAGTAGTCTGGGCAGGGCCTATGGCTACACCTTC. This sequence encodes CASSLGRAYGYTF. The chain links TRBV19 to TRBJ1-2; maybe TRBD1 (5 bases). Trimming shortened V by 5 bases and J by 4 bases, and 11 bases separated the two germline ends. This CDR3 comprises 13 residues. Germline values: CDR1 LNHDA, CDR2 SQIVND (reference sequence). Filled out from reference TRBV19 and TRBJ1-2, the complete variable domain reads DGGITQSPKYLFRKEGQNVTLSCEQNLNHDAMYWYRQDPGQGLRLIYYSQIVNDFQKGDIAEGYSVSREKKESFPLTVTSAQKNPTAFYLCASSLGRAYGYTFGSGTRLTVV.